Described below is a single T cell receptor (beta chain) sequence and its context. Between the trimmed V and J ends, which lost 1 base and 8 bases, there was a span of 14 bases. CDR3 size: 14 residues. Germline lookup yields CDR1 DFQATT and CDR2 SNEGSKA (reference sequence). One entry per CDR3 protein, called by TCRdb with MiXCR from the 5' RACE reads. The sample includes around 310,000 distinct CDR3 sequences, about 4.5% of them seen just once. The entry originates in a study of T cells after yellow fever vaccination. The source material was PBMCs, sampled 15 days after the yellow fever booster vaccination. This receptor was taken from a man younger than 35 who received the YFV17D yellow fever vaccine. The chain is built from TRBV20-1 and TRBJ2-2, with D maybe TRBD1 (6 bases). CDR3 bases: TGCAGTGCTAGAGGGGGGACAACGGGTGGGGAGCTGTTTTTT. This codes for CSARGGTTGGELFF.